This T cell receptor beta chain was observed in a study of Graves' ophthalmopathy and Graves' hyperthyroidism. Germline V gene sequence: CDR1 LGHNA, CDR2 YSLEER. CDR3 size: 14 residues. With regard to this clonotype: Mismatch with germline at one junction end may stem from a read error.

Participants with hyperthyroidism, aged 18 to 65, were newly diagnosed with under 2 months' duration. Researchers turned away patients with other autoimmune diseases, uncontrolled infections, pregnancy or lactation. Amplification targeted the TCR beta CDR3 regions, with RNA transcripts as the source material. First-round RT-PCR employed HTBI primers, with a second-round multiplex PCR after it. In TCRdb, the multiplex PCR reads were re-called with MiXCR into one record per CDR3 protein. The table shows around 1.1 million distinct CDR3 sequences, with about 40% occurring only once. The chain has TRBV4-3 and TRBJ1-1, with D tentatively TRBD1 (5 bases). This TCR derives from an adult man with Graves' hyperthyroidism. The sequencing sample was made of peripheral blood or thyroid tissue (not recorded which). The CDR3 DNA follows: TGCACCAGCAGCCAAGTGGTTTCCCAGGGAGAAGCTTTCTTT. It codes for CTSSQVVSQGEAFF.